The 25 T cell receptor beta chains given below trace back to one sample, sequenced in a study of CD8 T cells in Susac syndrome. The authors reverse transcribed about 0.5 to 1 ug RNA with random hexamers. TCRdb redid the calling of the immunoSEQ multiplex PCR reads with MiXCR, one entry per CDR3 protein. The data show some 300,000 distinct CDR3 sequences, 70% to 90% seen once. Sample: CD8+ T cells from PBMCs. These receptors all stem from a human donor with multiple sclerosis.

The table lists this clonotype with a count of one. The chain is built from TRBV9 and TRBJ2-1; D remains unclear. Looked up from germline, CDR1 is SGDLS and CDR2 is YYNGEE. V was shortened by 0 bases and J by 11 bases, with 15 bases between the two germline ends. The CDR3 has 14 residues. As DNA, the CDR3 is TGTGCCAGCAGCGTAGCTGAGTTAGTCTCAAAGCAGTTCTTC. Protein: CASSVAELVSKQFF.

This chain uses TRBV20-1 with TRBJ2-5; D may correspond to TRBD1 or TRBD2 (5 bases each). The germline gives CDR1 DFQATT, CDR2 SNEGSKA (reference sequence). The V end was cut by 2 bases, the J end by 2 bases, with 12 bases between. The CDR3 loop spans 14 amino acids. The chain's CDR3 is CSARTGEGQETQYF. The CDR3 bases are TGCAGTGCTAGAACCGGAGAGGGGCAAGAGACCCAGTACTTC.

The V gene is TRBV12-3 or TRBV12-4, the J gene TRBJ2-1, with TRBD2 as a possible D gene (6 bases). This CDR3 is 15 amino acids long. V gave up 5 bases and J gave up 0 bases, with 11 bases separating them. The CDR3 DNA is TGTGCCAGCAGTGGGAGCGGGCTCTCCTACAATGAGCAGTTCTTC. Protein sequence: CASSGSGLSYNEQFF.

The rearrangement joins TRBV20-1 to TRBJ2-5; D unclear. The CDR3 length is 12 residues. Looked up from germline, CDR1 is DFQATT and CDR2 is SNEGSKA (reference sequence). V lost 7 bases, J lost 5 bases, and 14 bases lay in between. The CDR3 loop is CSESGPWETQYF. Written as DNA, the CDR3 is TGCAGTGAATCGGGCCCGTGGGAGACCCAGTACTTC.

This chain uses TRBV29-1 with TRBJ1-2; TRBD1 agrees at 9 bases. Germline trimming cut 4 bases from V and 5 bases from J; bases unmatched to any gene: 5. Germline CDR1 and CDR2: SQVTM and ANQGSEA. This CDR3 comprises 13 residues. The CDR3 loop reads CSVGDRDFYGYTF. The CDR3 DNA sequence: TGCAGCGTTGGGGACAGGGACTTTTATGGCTACACCTTC.

The V and J genes are TRBV9 and TRBJ2-5; 11 bases agree with TRBD2. CDR1 SGDLS and CDR2 YYNGEE come from the germline V gene. The CDR3 is made up of 16 amino acids. Germline trimming cut 3 bases from V and 2 bases from J; bases unmatched to any gene: 6. The CDR3 region has the DNA TGTGCCAGCAGCGATGGATTAGCGGGAGGGCAAGAGACCCAGTACTTC. Its translation: CASSDGLAGGQETQYF.

The V and J genes are TRBV6-5 and TRBJ2-2; D may be TRBD1 (5 bases). The CDR3 sequence is 16 residues long. Germline loops: CDR1 MNHEY, CDR2 SVGAGI. Trimming cost V 2 bases and J 5 bases, with 15 bases left between them. The CDR3 is CASSYLLGPGTGELFF. In DNA form, the CDR3 reads TGTGCCAGCAGTTACCTTCTTGGCCCAGGGACCGGGGAGCTGTTTTTT.

The chain links TRBV11-2 to TRBJ2-1; D may be TRBD1 (5 bases). The length of the CDR3 is 16 residues. Trimming cost V 1 base and J 0 bases, with 10 bases left between them. Germline V gene data show CDR1 as SGHAT and CDR2 as FQNNGV. In DNA, the CDR3 is TGTGCCAGCAGCTTAGGCATGGGGCCCTCCTACAATGAGCAGTTCTTC. Amino acid sequence: CASSLGMGPSYNEQFF. Based on the CDR3 plus reference TRBV11-2 and TRBJ2-1, the full variable domain is EAGVAQSPRYKIIEKRQSVAFWCNPISGHATLYWYQQILGQGPKLLIQFQNNGVVDDSQLPKDRFSAERLKGVDSTLKIQPAKLEDSAVYLCASSLGMGPSYNEQFFGPGTRLTVL.

V gene TRBV27 combines with J gene TRBJ2-7; weak D call: TRBD2 (6 bases). The V end was cut by 6 bases, the J end by 7 bases, with 16 bases between. CDR1 and CDR2 (germline): MNHEY, SMNVEV (reference sequence). This CDR3 has 13 residues. CDR3 DNA: TGTGCCAGCAGCCCAACGCGGGGTAAAGAGCAGTACTTC. This sequence encodes CASSPTRGKEQYF.

This chain links TRBV4-3 with TRBJ1-2; maybe TRBD1 (5 bases). The germline CDR1 and CDR2 sequences are LGHNA and YSLEER. This CDR3 is 14 amino acids long. Between the trimmed V and J ends, which lost 1 base and 3 bases, there was a span of 9 bases. CDR3 in amino acids: CASSQGRGDYGYTF. The CDR3 coding sequence is TGCGCCAGCAGCCAAGGGAGGGGCGACTATGGCTACACCTTC.

The CDR3 nucleotides are TGTGCCAGCAGCCGACAGGTCTATGGCTACACCTTC. It encodes CASSRQVYGYTF. This rearrangement joins TRBV27 to TRBJ1-2, with D perhaps matching TRBD1 (6 bases). Germline-derived CDR1 and CDR2 are MNHEY and SMNVEV (reference sequence). This CDR3 has 12 amino acids. The V end lost 6 bases, the J end lost 4 bases, and 9 bases lay between the germline ends.

The rearrangement joins TRBV7-9 to TRBJ2-1; the D is unclear. This CDR3 spans 12 amino acids. The V gene's germline CDR1 is SEHNR and CDR2 FQNEAQ (reference sequence). Trimming cost V 4 bases and J 9 bases, with 10 bases left between them. The CDR3 DNA follows: TGTGCCAGCAGCTACCGGTGGAGTGAGCAGTTCTTC. Translating gives CASSYRWSEQFF.

The chain carries TRBV28 and TRBJ2-1; 7 bases align to TRBD1. The CDR3 runs 15 residues. Trimming removed 2 bases from V and 7 bases from J; junction bases left unmatched: 8. Germline assignment: CDR1 MDHEN and CDR2 SYDVKM. CDR3 protein: CASSLEQGLGNEQFF. The CDR3 nucleotides read TGTGCCAGCAGTTTAGAACAGGGGTTGGGGAATGAGCAGTTCTTC.

The V and J genes are TRBV4-2 and TRBJ1-2; D is unclear. Trimming took 4 bases from V and 5 from J, leaving 17 bases between them. The CDR3 is made up of 15 amino acids. CDR1 and CDR2 (germline): LGHNA, YNFKEQ. CDR3 bases: TGTGCCAGCAGCCGGGATGTAGGCTCACCTTATGGCTACACCTTC. Protein product: CASSRDVGSPYGYTF.

J is TRBJ2-1 and V is TRBV27; 10 bases fit TRBD1. Germline lookup yields CDR1 MNHEY and CDR2 SMNVEV (reference sequence). J was trimmed by 5 bases and V by 7 bases; bases with no gene match: 5. This CDR3 has 14 amino acids. The CDR3 sequence: CASTRGQGNNEQFF. The DNA for the CDR3 is TGTGCCAGCACTAGGGGACAGGGGAACAATGAGCAGTTCTTC.

This chain uses TRBV11-2 with TRBJ1-1, with D perhaps TRBD1 (5 bases). Germline assignment: CDR1 SGHAT and CDR2 FQNNGV. V was trimmed by 0 bases and J by 4 bases, leaving 18 bases between them. CDR3 length equals 17 residues. The DNA of the CDR3 is TGTGCCAGCAGCTTAGATGCGGCAGGGCGGATCGGCACTGAAGCTTTCTTT. Translation: CASSLDAAGRIGTEAFF.

This clonotype was detected only a few times. The chain has TRBV7-3 and TRBJ1-4, with 9 nucleotides matching TRBD1. Germline V lookup: CDR1 SGHTA, CDR2 FQGTGA. The ends lost 4 bases at V and 8 bases at J; junction bases unmatched: 5. The length of the CDR3 is 14 residues. The CDR3 loop is CASSYRGQWEKLFF. CDR3 nucleotide sequence: TGTGCCAGCAGCTACAGGGGGCAATGGGAAAAACTGTTTTTT.

The chain recombines TRBV4-1 with TRBJ2-1; TRBD2 might be the D (6 bases). Trimming removed 0 bases at V and 0 bases at J, with 12 bases between. This CDR3 spans 17 amino acids. The V gene's germline CDR1 is MGHRA and CDR2 YSYEKL. CDR3 DNA: TGCGCCAGCAGCCAAGATTTTCTAGCGAGCTCCTACAATGAGCAGTTCTTC. Its translation: CASSQDFLASSYNEQFF.

The chain combines TRBV5-4 with TRBJ2-7; D is unresolved. Germline CDR1 and CDR2: SGHNT and YYREEE (reference sequence). Trimming removed 7 bases from V and 2 bases from J, with 16 bases in between. CDR3 size: 14 residues. The CDR3: CASGLAEYPYEQYF. The CDR3 DNA reads as TGTGCCAGCGGGTTGGCCGAATACCCCTACGAGCAGTACTTC.

This chain joins TRBV20-1 and TRBJ2-7; D possibly corresponds to TRBD1 (5 bases). Germline V gene sequence: CDR1 DFQATT, CDR2 SNEGSKA (reference sequence). The V end lost 0 bases, the J end lost 4 bases, and 16 bases lay between the germline ends. The CDR3 has 15 amino acids. The CDR3 spells CSARDIGSGAYEQYF. For the CDR3, the DNA is TGCAGTGCTAGAGATATCGGTTCTGGGGCATACGAGCAGTACTTC.

Here the CDR3 DNA reads TGCAGTGCTGAGCGGGAGGTCGTAAATGAGCAGTTCTTC. It is translated as CSAEREVVNEQFF. The chain has TRBV20-1 and TRBJ2-1; 9 bases line up with TRBD2. In germline, CDR1 is DFQATT, CDR2 SNEGSKA (reference sequence). Trimming cost V 5 bases and J 7 bases; bases outside gene matches: 6. The length of the CDR3 is 13 residues.

This rearrangement joins TRBV6-2 or TRBV6-3 to TRBJ2-7; D assignment may be TRBD1 or TRBD2 (5 bases each). CDR1 is MNHEY, CDR2 SVGEGT, per germline. V lost 5 bases to trimming and J lost 3 bases, with 14 bases between them. The CDR3 has 14 amino acids. CDR3 nucleotide sequence: TGTGCCAGCAGTAACCGGGACCGACGCTACGAGCAGTACTTC. It codes for CASSNRDRRYEQYF.

This sequence joins TRBV12-3 or TRBV12-4 and TRBJ1-3; 9 bases line up with TRBD1. J was trimmed by 0 bases and V by 3 bases; bases with no gene match: 9. This CDR3 is 18 amino acids long. This CDR3 is CASSFGQGPDLSGNTIYF. DNA of the CDR3: TGTGCCAGCAGTTTCGGACAGGGGCCCGACCTCTCTGGAAACACCATATATTTT.

J is TRBJ2-7 and V is TRBV12-3 or TRBV12-4; 9 bases map to TRBD2. Trimming removed 1 base from V and 0 bases from J; junction bases left unmatched: 4. The CDR3 is 16 residues long. CDR3: CASSLGGLASSYEQYF. Written as DNA, the CDR3 is TGTGCCAGCAGTTTAGGCGGACTAGCGTCCTCCTACGAGCAGTACTTC.

This clonotype appeared a single time. The gene calls are TRBV9 and TRBJ1-2, with D uncertain. The CDR3 loop spans 16 amino acids. Trimming took off 0 bases at V and 7 bases at J, with 19 bases between the two ends. Looked up from germline, CDR1 is SGDLS and CDR2 is YYNGEE. The chain's CDR3 is CASSVGASYPKRGYTF. In DNA, the CDR3 is TGTGCCAGCAGCGTAGGAGCAAGTTACCCTAAGCGTGGCTACACCTTC.